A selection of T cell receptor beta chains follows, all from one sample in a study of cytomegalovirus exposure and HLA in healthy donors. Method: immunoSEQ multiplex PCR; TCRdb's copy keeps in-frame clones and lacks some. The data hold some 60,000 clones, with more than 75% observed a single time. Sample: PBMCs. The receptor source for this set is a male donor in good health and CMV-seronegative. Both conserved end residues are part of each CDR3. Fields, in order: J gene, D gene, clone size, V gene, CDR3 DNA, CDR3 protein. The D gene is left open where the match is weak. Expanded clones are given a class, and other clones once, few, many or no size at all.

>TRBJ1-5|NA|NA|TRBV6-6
TGTGCCAGCAGTTACGGGAGGGTAGGGGGGAATCAGCCCCAGCATTTT
CASSYGRVGGNQPQHF
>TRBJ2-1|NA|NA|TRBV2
TGTGCCAGCAGTGAAAACGGGGGGCCAAACAATGAGCAGTTCTTC
CASSENGGPNNEQFF
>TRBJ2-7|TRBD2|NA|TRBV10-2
TGCGCCAGCAGATTAGCGGGGGCAATTAGCGAGCAGTACTTC
CASRLAGAISEQYF
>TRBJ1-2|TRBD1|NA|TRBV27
TGTGCCAGCAGGGAGGGAACAGGGGAAGGTGGCTACACCTTC
CASREGTGEGGYTF
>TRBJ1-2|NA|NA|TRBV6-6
TGTGCCAGCAGTAATTCGGGGGATGCGGTCTATGGCTACACCTTC
CASSNSGDAVYGYTF
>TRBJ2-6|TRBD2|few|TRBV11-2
TGTGCCAGCAGCGTCCCGGGACTAGCGGGGTTGTCTGGGGCCAACGTCCTGACTTTC
CASSVPGLAGLSGANVLTF
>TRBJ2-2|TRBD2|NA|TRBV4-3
TGCGCCAGCAGCCAAGAGTTGCGGGGGGGCTCCGGGGAGCTGTTTTTT
CASSQELRGGSGELFF
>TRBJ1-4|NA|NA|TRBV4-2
TGTGCCAGCAGCCAAGATGAAGGGGCGGCTAATGAAAAACTGTTTTTT
CASSQDEGAANEKLFF
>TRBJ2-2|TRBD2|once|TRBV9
TGTGCCAGCAGCCCCCGGACTAGCGGGAGCACCGGGGAGCTGTTTTTT
CASSPRTSGSTGELFF
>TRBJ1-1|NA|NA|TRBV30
TGTGCCTGGAGTGTCCAGGGTCACACTGAAGCTTTCTTT
CAWSVQGHTEAFF
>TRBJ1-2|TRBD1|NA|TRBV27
TGTGCCAGCAGTCCGGGACAGGGGGCACGCTATGGCTACACCTTC
CASSPGQGARYGYTF
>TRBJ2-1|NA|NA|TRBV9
TGTGCCAGCAGCGTACTGTATAGGAGCTCCTACAATGAGCAGTTCTTC
CASSVLYRSSYNEQFF
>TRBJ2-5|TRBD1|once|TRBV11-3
TGTGCCAGCAGCACCAGACAGGGGGCGGCGGAGACCCAGTACTTC
CASSTRQGAAETQYF
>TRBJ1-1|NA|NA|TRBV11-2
TGTGCCAGCAGCTTTGGGGGCCGGACTGAAGCTTTCTTT
CASSFGGRTEAFF
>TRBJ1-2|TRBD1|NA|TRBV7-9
TGTGCCAGCAGCTTCGGACAGGGGAACTATGGCTACACCTTC
CASSFGQGNYGYTF
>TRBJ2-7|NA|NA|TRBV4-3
TGCGCCAGCAGCCAAGGAGGTGCCATCTACGAGCAGTACTTC
CASSQGGAIYEQYF
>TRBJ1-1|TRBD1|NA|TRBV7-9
TGTGCCAGCAGTCGGACAGGGATGAACACTGAAGCTTTCTTT
CASSRTGMNTEAFF
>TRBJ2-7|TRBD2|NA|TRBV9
TGTGCCAGCAGCGTAGGAGCGGGGAGCTCCTACGAGCAGTACTTC
CASSVGAGSSYEQYF
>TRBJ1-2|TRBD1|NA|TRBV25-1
TGTGCCAGCAGTGCTTCCGGGACAGGGTCGCCCTATGGCTACACCTTC
CASSASGTGSPYGYTF
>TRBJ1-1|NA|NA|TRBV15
TGTGCCACCAGCAGAGGGGGGGGGACTAACACTGAAGCTTTCTTT
CATSRGGGTNTEAFF
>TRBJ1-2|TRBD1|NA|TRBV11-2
TGTGCCAGCAGCTTAGATCCACAGGGGGTAAATGGCTACACCTTC
CASSLDPQGVNGYTF
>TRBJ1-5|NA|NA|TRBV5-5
TGTGCCAGCAGCCCTGTTGGGGGCTGGAGCAATCAGCCCCAGCATTTT
CASSPVGGWSNQPQHF
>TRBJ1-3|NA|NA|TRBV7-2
TGTGCCAGCAGCCCTCGACAGGTCACCGGAAACACCATATATTTT
CASSPRQVTGNTIYF
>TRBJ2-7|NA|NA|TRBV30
TGTGCCTGGAGTGTAGGGCAGGGGGGCGAGCAGTACTTC
CAWSVGQGGEQYF
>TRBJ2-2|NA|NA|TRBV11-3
TGTGCCAGCAGCTTCAGGGGTGGGCACGGGGAACTGTTTTTT
CASSFRGGHGELFF
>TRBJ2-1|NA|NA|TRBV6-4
TGTGCCAGCAGTGTTATGGAGACTACCCCTTACAATGAGCAGTTCTTC
CASSVMETTPYNEQFF
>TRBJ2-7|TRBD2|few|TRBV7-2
TGTGCCAGCAGCTTAAGGCTAGCGGATCCCAGCTCCTACGAGCAGTACTTC
CASSLRLADPSSYEQYF
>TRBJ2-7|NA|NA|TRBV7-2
TGTGCCAGCAGCTTAGCTGGGCAGTCCTACGAGCAGTACTTC
CASSLAGQSYEQYF
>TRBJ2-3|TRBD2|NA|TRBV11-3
TGTGCCAGCAGCCGGGGGGGGGTGGGGTTGGATACGCAGTATTTT
CASSRGGVGLDTQYF
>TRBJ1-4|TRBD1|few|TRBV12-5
TGTGCTAGTGGTACTGACAGGGTGGAAAAACTGTTTTTT
CASGTDRVEKLFF
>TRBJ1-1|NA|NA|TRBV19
TGTGCCAGTACTTCTACCGCCTCGGGGATGAACACTGAAGCTTTCTTT
CASTSTASGMNTEAFF
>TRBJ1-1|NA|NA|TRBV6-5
TGTGCCAGCAGTCGACAGATATTGAACACTGAAGCTTTCTTT
CASSRQILNTEAFF
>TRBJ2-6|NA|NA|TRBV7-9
TGTGCCAGCAGCTTACAGGTACCTGGGGCCAACGTCCTGACTTTC
CASSLQVPGANVLTF
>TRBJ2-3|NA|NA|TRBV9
TGTGCCAGCAGCGCCCGTTCCCCTAGCACAGATACGCAGTATTTT
CASSARSPSTDTQYF
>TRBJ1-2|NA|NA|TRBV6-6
TGTGCCAGCAGCCCGACCTTGGACAGTTACTATGGCTACACCTTC
CASSPTLDSYYGYTF
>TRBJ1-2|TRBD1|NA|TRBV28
TGTGCCAGCAGTTTAGGGGGACAGGGGGGGAATGGCTACACCTTC
CASSLGGQGGNGYTF
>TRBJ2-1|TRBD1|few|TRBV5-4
TGTGCCAGCAGCCAGGACAGGGCCCCACGCAATGAGCAGTTCTTC
CASSQDRAPRNEQFF
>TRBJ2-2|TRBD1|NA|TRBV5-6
TGTGCCAGCAGCGGCCGGGACAGAGCCACCGGGGAGCTGTTTTTT
CASSGRDRATGELFF
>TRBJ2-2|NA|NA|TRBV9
TGTGCCAGCAGCGTTTATTCTCAGGCAAACGGGGAGCTGTTTTTT
CASSVYSQANGELFF
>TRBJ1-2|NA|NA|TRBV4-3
TGCGCCAGCAGCCAAGAGGATTCGGAGTACTATGGCTACACCTTC
CASSQEDSEYYGYTF
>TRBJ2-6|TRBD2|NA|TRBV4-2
TGTGCCAGCAGCCAGGGGACTAGCGGGGCCTCTGGGGCCAACGTCCTGACTTTC
CASSQGTSGASGANVLTF
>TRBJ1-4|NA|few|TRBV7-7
TGTGCCAGCAGCACAGATTCGAATGAAAAACTGTTTTTT
CASSTDSNEKLFF
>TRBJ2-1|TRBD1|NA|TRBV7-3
TGTGCCAGCAGCTCTGGGACAGGGTGGTACAATGAGCAGTTCTTC
CASSSGTGWYNEQFF
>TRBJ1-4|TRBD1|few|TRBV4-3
TGCGCCAGCAGCCAGGGGGGACAGGTGTATGAAAAACTGTTTTTT
CASSQGGQVYEKLFF
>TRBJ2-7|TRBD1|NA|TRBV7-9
TGTGCCAGCAGCTTCGACAGGGGCGAGCAGTACTTC
CASSFDRGEQYF
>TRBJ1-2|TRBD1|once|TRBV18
TGTGCCAGCTCACCACTAAGTTCTTATCAGGGGGGCGAACCCTATGGCTACACCTTC
CASSPLSSYQGGEPYGYTF
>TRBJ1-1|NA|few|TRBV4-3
TGCGCCAGCAGCCAAGGAGGGGGAATGAACACTGAAGCTTTCTTT
CASSQGGGMNTEAFF
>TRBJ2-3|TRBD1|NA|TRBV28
TGTGCCAGCAGTCCACTGGGACAGGCTTTAAGGGATACGCAGTATTTT
CASSPLGQALRDTQYF
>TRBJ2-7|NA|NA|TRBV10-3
TGTGCCATCAGTGTCGGAGACGCCTACGAGCAGTACTTC
CAISVGDAYEQYF
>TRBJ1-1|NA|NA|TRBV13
TGTGCCAGCAGACGAGGCCGGAACACTGAAGCTTTCTTT
CASRRGRNTEAFF
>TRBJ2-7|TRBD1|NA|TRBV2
TGTGCCAGCAACCGGGACAGGGGGGACTACGAGCAGTACTTC
CASNRDRGDYEQYF
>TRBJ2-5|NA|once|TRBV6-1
TGTGCCAGCAGTTTACAGGGAGGGGAGACCCAGTACTTC
CASSLQGGETQYF
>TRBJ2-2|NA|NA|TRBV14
TGTGCCACCAGTGGCATATACACCGGGGAGCTGTTTTTT
CATSGIYTGELFF
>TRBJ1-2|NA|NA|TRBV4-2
TGTGCCAGCAGCCAAGATGAGGGGGGGCGCGACTATGGCTACACCTTC
CASSQDEGGRDYGYTF
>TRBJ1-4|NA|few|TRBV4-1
TGCGCCAGCAGCCAAGGGACGGGGGAGGAAAAACTGTTTTTT
CASSQGTGEEKLFF